This T cell receptor (beta chain) was observed in a study of blood T cell repertoires in COVID-19. Study as a whole: Samples of COVID-19 (acute and convalescent) were obtained from the United States, Italy and Spain. Sources were T cells, B-cell-depleted T cells, or PBMCs; the material itself was cDNA or gDNA.

The study assigned cohorts using participant-reported clinical history. Donors of Cohort 3 who recovered were those that had two negative PCRs, clearance, or symptom resolution. Trimming took 2 bases from V and 4 from J; bases not matched to a gene: 6. Germline loops: CDR1 KGHSH, CDR2 LQKENI. CDR3 length: 15 amino acids. The table came from immunoSEQ multiplex PCR; TCRdb's copy has only in-frame clones and leaves some out. The sample lists 200,000 to 250,000 clones; about 84% were seen once. The sequence was obtained from a man aged 55 to 69 who had recovered from COVID-19. The chain couples TRBV18 to TRBJ2-7, with 9 bases lining up with TRBD1. Sequences were obtained from PBMCs or T cells enriched from blood (not recorded which). CDR3 region: CASSPGTGTLYEQYF. CDR3 nucleotides: TGTGCCAGCTCACCAGGGACAGGGACTCTGTACGAGCAGTACTTC.